This T cell receptor (beta chain) was identified in a study of blood T cell repertoires in COVID-19. Study information: In each case, the material was cDNA or gDNA derived from T cells, B-cell-depleted T cells, or PBMCs.

This CDR3 has 15 residues. The germline V gene has CDR1 SGDLS and CDR2 YYNGEE. Trimming removed 4 bases at V and 2 bases at J, with 15 bases between. Seattle-derived patients entered the study during active infection and were followed longitudinally. Authors' processing steps: It was from reference gene primer amplification that nucleated cell counts were estimated. Sequenced by immunoSEQ multiplex PCR; TCRdb stores in-frame clones only, minus some. D and trimming were read from the DNA, whereas the V and J calls and clone size are those reported in that table. The table lists 300,000 to 400,000 clones, roughly 90% of them singletons.

The receptor was isolated from a woman aged 25 to 39 with COVID-19, enrolled during active disease. The rearrangement joins TRBV9 to TRBJ1-2, with a weak D call TRBD1 (6 bases). Sequenced input: peripheral blood. The CDR3 region is CASSTTGIANYGYTF. CDR3 nucleotide sequence: TGTGCCAGCAGCACGACAGGAATTGCGAACTATGGCTACACCTTC.